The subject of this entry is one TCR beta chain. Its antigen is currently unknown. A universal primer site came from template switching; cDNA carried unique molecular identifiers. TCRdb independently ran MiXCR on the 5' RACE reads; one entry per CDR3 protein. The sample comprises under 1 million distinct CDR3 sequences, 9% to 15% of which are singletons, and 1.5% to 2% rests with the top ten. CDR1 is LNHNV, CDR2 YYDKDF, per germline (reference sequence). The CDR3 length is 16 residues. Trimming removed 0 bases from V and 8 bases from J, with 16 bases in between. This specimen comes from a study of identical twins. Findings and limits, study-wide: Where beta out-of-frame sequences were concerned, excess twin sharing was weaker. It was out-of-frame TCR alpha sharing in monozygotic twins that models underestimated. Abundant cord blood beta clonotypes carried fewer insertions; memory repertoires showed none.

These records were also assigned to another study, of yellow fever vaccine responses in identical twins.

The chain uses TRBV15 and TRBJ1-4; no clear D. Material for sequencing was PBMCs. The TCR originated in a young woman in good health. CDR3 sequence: CATSRERPGRQEKLFF. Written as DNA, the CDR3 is TGTGCCACCAGCAGAGAAAGACCCGGCAGACAAGAAAAACTGTTTTTT.